This T cell receptor (beta chain) was captured in a study of vaccination effects on CD4 cells after COVID-19. Trimming took 2 bases from V and 1 from J, leaving 5 bases between them. Germline V lookup: CDR1 MGHRA, CDR2 YSYEKL. The CDR3 is 13 amino acids. Measured with immunoSEQ multiplex PCR; TCRdb has only the in-frame clones, and not every one. The sample lists about 73,000 clones, under 85% seen once, with 2.5% to 3% in the top ten. Antigen-specific CD4+ T cells were first expanded with viral peptide pools by the ViraFEST assay and only then sequenced. After roughly ten days in culture, the CD4+ T cells were isolated. Neither prior SARS-CoV-2 infection nor positive nucleocapsid antibodies were present in the vaccine recipients. In regard to this clone: Its antigen is unidentified.

This clonotype originated in a human donor who received a COVID-19 vaccine. The chain is built from TRBV4-1 and TRBJ2-5; D uncertain. Specimen: CD4+ T cells from PBMCs cultured with HCoV-NL63 spike peptides, collected before COVID-19 vaccination. The CDR3 DNA follows: TGCGCCAGCAGCCAATTACCCCAAGAGACCCAGTACTTC. It translates to CASSQLPQETQYF.